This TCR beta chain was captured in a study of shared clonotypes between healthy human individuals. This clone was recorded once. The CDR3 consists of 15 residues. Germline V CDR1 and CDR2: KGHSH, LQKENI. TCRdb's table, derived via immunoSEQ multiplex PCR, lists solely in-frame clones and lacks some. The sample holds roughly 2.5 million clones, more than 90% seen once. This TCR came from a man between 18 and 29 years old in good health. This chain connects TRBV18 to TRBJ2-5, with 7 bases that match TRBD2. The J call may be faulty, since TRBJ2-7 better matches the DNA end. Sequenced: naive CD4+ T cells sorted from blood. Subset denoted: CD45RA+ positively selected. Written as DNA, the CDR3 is TGTGCCAGCTCAGCCTTGAGCGGGATGGTCTACGAGCAGTACTTC. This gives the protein CASSALSGMVYEQYF.